One and the same sample provided the 23 T cell receptor beta chains below, sequenced in a study of identical twins. One entry per CDR3 protein, called by TCRdb with MiXCR from the 5' RACE reads. The sample shows around 690,000 distinct CDR3 sequences, about 20% of them seen only once. The same data also went into a second study, on T cells expressing NK-cell markers.

Sequencing was done on a sample of PBMCs. Receptors originate from a woman younger than 35 in good health.

This clonotype was seen only a few times. The chain combines TRBV27 with TRBJ2-6; D unclear. Per the germline V gene, CDR1 is MNHEY and CDR2 is SMNVEV (reference sequence). V lost 2 bases to trimming and J lost 0 bases, with 5 bases between them. This CDR3 is built from 15 residues. Here the CDR3 DNA reads TGTGCCAGCAGTTTAACGGTCTCTGGGGCCAACGTCCTGACTTTC. Protein sequence: CASSLTVSGANVLTF. Looking up the rest from reference TRBV27 and TRBJ2-6 gives the full variable domain: EAQVTQNPRYLITVTGKKLTVTCSQNMNHEYMSWYRQDPGLGLRQIYYSMNVEVTDKGDVPEGYKVSRKEKRNFPLILESPSPNQTSLYFCASSLTVSGANVLTFGAGSRLTVL.

V is TRBV20-1 and J is TRBJ2-7; D perhaps matches TRBD2 (6 bases). Germline V gene lookup returns CDR1 DFQATT and CDR2 SNEGSKA (reference sequence). CDR3 size: 14 residues. V was cut by 6 bases and J by 6 bases, with 21 bases left in between. The CDR3 sequence: CSARWGLDICEQYF. CDR3 coding DNA: TGCAGTGCAAGGTGGGGACTCGATATTTGCGAGCAGTACTTC.

The V and J genes are TRBV5-5 and TRBJ2-3; 11 bases agree with TRBD2. The length of the CDR3 is 16 residues. Germline V gives CDR1 SGHKS, CDR2 YYEKEE (reference sequence). The J segment lost 4 bases and the V segment lost 4 bases, leaving 8 bases of the junction unmatched. In nucleotides, the CDR3 is TGTGCCAGCAGCACCTGGACTAGCGGGTGGGCAGATACGCAGTATTTT. Translated, it gives CASSTWTSGWADTQYF.

This clonotype has a count of ten or more. CDR3 loop: CSADEAFF. The CDR3 nucleotides read TGCAGCGCCGATGAAGCTTTCTTT. This sequence joins TRBV29-1 and TRBJ1-1; D gene ambiguous. The V gene's germline CDR1 is SQVTM and CDR2 ANQGSEA. This CDR3 has 8 residues. Trimming pared 7 bases from V and 7 bases from J, leaving 4 bases between.

The chain carries TRBV7-9 and TRBJ2-7; 8 bases match TRBD2. The ends lost 5 bases at V and 1 base at J; junction bases unmatched: 7. This CDR3 comprises 15 residues. Looked up from germline, CDR1 is SEHNR and CDR2 is FQNEAQ (reference sequence). The CDR3 region is CASSPLAGPSYEQYF. The CDR3 nucleotides are TGTGCCAGCAGCCCTTTAGCGGGACCTTCCTACGAGCAGTACTTC.

This clonotype was recorded at least ten times. The V call is TRBV10-3, the J call TRBJ1-2; TRBD1 is a possible D gene (6 bases). Trimming cost V 6 bases and J 4 bases, with 9 bases left between them. This CDR3 spans 12 amino acids. The germline V gene has CDR1 ENHRY and CDR2 SYGVKD. The CDR3 DNA follows: TGTGCCATCAGGGACAGAACCTATGGCTACACCTTC. This sequence encodes CAIRDRTYGYTF.

This clonotype was picked up many times. The J gene is TRBJ2-3, the V gene TRBV10-3; D is ambiguous. Germline V gives CDR1 ENHRY, CDR2 SYGVKD. CDR3 length: 14 amino acids. V was cut by 5 bases and J by 4 bases, with 13 bases left in between. The CDR3 sequence is CAISLGGVPDTQYF. The DNA of the CDR3 is TGTGCCATCAGTCTCGGTGGAGTCCCAGATACGCAGTATTTT.

This clonotype was counted only a few times. The V gene is TRBV12-3 or TRBV12-4, the J gene TRBJ2-3; TRBD1 matches 9 bases. With 5 bases clipped from V and 2 bases from J, the junction kept 2 bases outside the gene matches. The CDR3 is 14 residues long. The CDR3 DNA sequence: TGTGCCAGCAGTAGGACAGGGGACACAGATACGCAGTATTTT. It yields the protein CASSRTGDTDTQYF.

This clonotype was recorded only once. V and J are TRBV20-1 and TRBJ2-5; 7 nucleotides match TRBD2. The junction had 10 bases not matched to a gene; V was cut back by 3 bases and J by 9 bases. Germline CDR1 reads DFQATT; CDR2 reads SNEGSKA (reference sequence). The CDR3 is made up of 13 amino acids. This chain's CDR3 is CSASASGPGAQYF. Here the CDR3 DNA reads TGCAGTGCTAGTGCTAGCGGCCCCGGGGCCCAGTACTTC.

The V call is TRBV11-2, the J call TRBJ2-5; D is ambiguous. Germline loops: CDR1 SGHAT, CDR2 FQNNGV. The CDR3 spans 13 residues. V shed 2 bases and J shed 5 bases, with 9 bases lying between them. CDR3 loop: CASSLLGYETQYF. For the CDR3, the DNA is TGTGCCAGCAGCTTATTAGGGTACGAGACCCAGTACTTC.

This clonotype has more than one count but fewer than ten. J is TRBJ2-2 and V is TRBV6-5, with D possibly matching TRBD2 (5 bases). Trimming took 0 bases from V and 0 from J, leaving 8 bases between them. CDR3 size: 16 residues. Germline CDR1 and CDR2: MNHEY and SVGAGI. Here the CDR3 reads CASSYSGRPNTGELFF. The CDR3 DNA follows: TGTGCCAGCAGTTACTCGGGGAGACCGAACACCGGGGAGCTGTTTTTT.

This clonotype was detected a few times. This chain joins TRBV20-1 and TRBJ2-1; tentatively, D is TRBD2 (6 bases). CDR3 length equals 11 residues. The germline CDR1 and CDR2 sequences are DFQATT and SNEGSKA (reference sequence). V was cut by 6 bases and J by 12 bases, with 15 bases left in between. The CDR3 spells CSAPSSAAQFF. CDR3 sequence (DNA): TGCAGTGCGCCCTCTAGCGCCGCGCAGTTCTTC.

The rearrangement uses TRBV12-3 or TRBV12-4 and TRBJ2-3; TRBD2 is a possible D gene (6 bases). V shed 4 bases and J shed 3 bases, with 14 bases lying between them. The CDR3 has 15 amino acids. DNA of the CDR3: TGTGCCAGCAGTTGGGCTCGCGGGGTGACAGATACGCAGTATTTT. It is translated as CASSWARGVTDTQYF.

The rearrangement joins TRBV20-1 to TRBJ1-2; unclear D gene. The germline V and J ends were trimmed by 1 base and 7 bases, with 7 bases remaining between them. This CDR3 region has 11 residues. Germline V gives CDR1 DFQATT, CDR2 SNEGSKA (reference sequence). CDR3 nucleotides: TGCAGTGCTAGAGCTTCGGGTGGCTACACCTTC. Encoded protein: CSARASGGYTF.

This clonotype was detected many times. V is TRBV12-3 or TRBV12-4 and J is TRBJ2-1; D tentatively reads TRBD1 or TRBD2 (5 bases each). This CDR3 contains 14 residues. V lost 6 bases to trimming and J lost 3 bases, with 12 bases between them. The CDR3 coding sequence is TGTGCCAGCAGCCCAGGGAGCATCTACAATGAGCAGTTCTTC. Translated, it gives CASSPGSIYNEQFF.

The table lists this clonotype with many counts. The V and J genes are TRBV20-1 and TRBJ2-7; D assignment may be TRBD1 or TRBD2 (5 bases each). Per the germline V gene, CDR1 is DFQATT and CDR2 is SNEGSKA (reference sequence). The CDR3 is 11 residues long. V lost 3 bases and J lost 6, with 9 bases in between. In nucleotides, the CDR3 is TGCAGTGCTAGCCCCGGGACCGAGCAGTACTTC. It encodes CSASPGTEQYF.

The table lists this clonotype with a few counts. V usage is TRBV20-1 and J usage is TRBJ2-7; TRBD2 matches 10 bases. Germline V gene lookup returns CDR1 DFQATT and CDR2 SNEGSKA (reference sequence). This CDR3 has 18 residues. With V trimmed by 2 bases and J by 5 bases, 18 bases remained unmatched. In DNA, the CDR3 is TGCAGTGCTAGAACAGCAAGCGGGAGGGCCTTCCGGCTCAACGAGCAGTACTTC. This encodes CSARTASGRAFRLNEQYF.

This clonotype was seen just once. The chain has TRBV29-1 and TRBJ2-6; D not certain. Trimming cost V 5 bases and J 1 base, with 6 bases left between them. Germline V CDR1 and CDR2: SQVTM, ANQGSEA. The CDR3 loop spans 13 amino acids. CDR3 residues: CSVFGSGANVLTF. The CDR3 DNA is TGCAGCGTTTTCGGGTCTGGGGCCAACGTCCTGACTTTC. The full variable domain, in which reference TRBV29-1 and TRBJ2-6 provide the parts outside the CDR3, is SAVISQKPSRDICQRGTSLTIQCQVDSQVTMMFWYRQQPGQSLTLIATANQGSEATYESGFVIDKFPISRPNLTFSTLTVSNMSPEDSSIYLCSVFGSGANVLTFGAGSRLTVL.

Ten or more counts support this clonotype. The junction shows a germline mismatch at one end, possibly a read error. The chain has TRBV7-7 and TRBJ2-3, with 9 bases lining up with TRBD2. This CDR3 contains 17 residues. Germline V gene sequence: CDR1 SSHAT, CDR2 FNYEAQ (reference sequence). The CDR3 is CASSLNPPSGGTDTQYF. Here the CDR3 DNA reads TGTGCTAGCAGCTTAAATCCCCCTAGCGGGGGCACAGATACGCAGTATTTT.

This clonotype was detected a few times. The chain combines TRBV20-1 with TRBJ2-5, with no clear D. Looked up from germline, CDR1 is DFQATT and CDR2 is SNEGSKA (reference sequence). This CDR3 contains 11 residues. V was clipped by 4 bases and J by 7 bases, with 10 bases between them. CDR3 nucleotides: TGCAGTGCTACCCTGGCAGGGACCCAGTACTTC. It translates to CSATLAGTQYF.

CDR3: CASSPGQGPYGYTF. CDR3 DNA sequence: TGCGCCAGCAGCCCTGGACAGGGACCCTATGGCTACACCTTC. The rearrangement uses TRBV5-1 and TRBJ1-2, with 8 nucleotides matching TRBD1. The CDR3 spans 14 residues. The germline CDR1 and CDR2 sequences are SGHRS and YFSETQ. V lost 4 bases to trimming and J lost 4 bases; unmatched junction nucleotides: 6. The variable domain in full, with the rest retrieved from reference TRBV5-1 and TRBJ1-2, is KAGVTQTPRYLIKTRGQQVTLSCSPISGHRSVSWYQQTPGQGLQFLFEYFSETQRNKGNFPGRFSGRQFSNSRSEMNVSTLELGDSALYLCASSPGQGPYGYTFGSGTRLTVV.

A few counts support this clonotype. V is TRBV6-1 and J is TRBJ2-3; 11 positions agree with TRBD2. The germline CDR1 and CDR2 sequences are MNHNS and SASEGT. The junction had 19 bases not matched to a gene; V was cut back by 5 bases and J by 6 bases. The CDR3 runs 19 residues. The CDR3 region has the DNA TGTGCCAGCAGTCTCCGGTTCATAGCGGGAGGGCCTTTGAGGGATACGCAGTATTTT. It yields the protein CASSLRFIAGGPLRDTQYF.

A few counts support this clonotype. V is TRBV6-5 and J is TRBJ2-7; D possibly corresponds to TRBD1 (6 bases). V lost 10 bases, J lost 7 bases, and 17 bases lay in between. The CDR3 length is 12 residues. The germline gives CDR1 MNHEY, CDR2 SVGAGI. Here the CDR3 reads CATRQDPSEQYF. Written as DNA, the CDR3 is TGTGCCACACGACAGGACCCCTCTGAGCAGTACTTC.